This entry is about one T cell receptor (beta chain). No cognate antigen has been identified for it. Qualities for individual bases were not recorded, and no much larger clone is one base off. These data belong to a study of T cell responses to AZD1222 COVID-19 vaccine (dated by TCRdb to the early 2020s). For the study in its entirety: Because spike-specific TCR depth and breadth did not differ between the two schedules, AZD1222 recipients who got a second dose at roughly 4 weeks were pooled with those who got a second dose at roughly 12 weeks. A total of over 230 trial participants underwent TCR sequencing, of whom some 210 received two doses of AZD1222 and about 25 received two doses of the MenACWY control vaccine. Enrollment into the trials was organized by age into subgroups of 18-55, 56-69 and 70-plus years, and those subgroups contained about 150, 27 and 61 TCR-sequenced participants, respectively.

Reading the label with the study, this specimen's time point is: baseline before first vaccination. Vaccinee samples were obtained from the UK trials COV001 and COV002, which included a single-blind randomized controlled phase 2/3 trial of AZD1222 (ChAdOx1 nCoV-19) in healthy adults. For TCRbeta chain sequencing, PBMC samples were collected from trial participants at day 0 and at day 28 after the second dose. The CDR3 regions of human TCRbeta chains were analyzed by immunosequencing. On the authors' methods: TCRs in the repertoires were compared against a reference library of SARS-CoV-2-specific TCRs that had been generated with the MIRA antigen-specificity platform. Breadth meant the fraction of unique TCRs that were SARS-CoV-2-associated, whereas depth meant the fraction of total T cells that were SARS-CoV-2-associated. Using the MIRA data, every spike-specific TCR was mapped to the spike region that the TCR reacted to and assigned to either a CD4 or a CD8 class. Log10-transformed breadth and depth values were compared by one-way ANOVA with Sidak's multiple comparisons tests. TCRdb retrieved this table from immuneACCESS and kept in-frame rearrangements only. Not all clones are present; in checked studies, unresolved V genes account for under half, and no reason is known for the remainder. That table furnishes V, J and clone size, whereas the DNA furnished D and trimming. This sample holds some 150,000 clones; under 95% were observed only once. Of the sample, around 5.5% falls within the top ten clones.

CDR1 and CDR2, per the germline V gene (reference sequence), are SGHNT and YYREEE. Spanning cysteine to phenylalanine, the CDR3 consists of 14 amino acids. Only CDR3 DNA is held: 42 bases, read in frame from base 1. Clipping removes 7 bases from V and 3 bases from J, with 4 as the unmatched junction base count. What the authors observed across the whole study: The 56-69-year group was small, and its depth increase did not reach significance, likely because of low power. Reportedly, close to half of the unique spike-specific TCRs recognized epitopes lying outside the regions that are mutated in the B.1.351 and B.1.1.7 variants. No day 14 peak-response samples were available, so repertoires were characterized only after the peak T cell response. Conclusions about previously exposed vaccinees are limited because only five to seven AZD1222 recipients were SARS-CoV-2 seropositive at baseline. A significant rise in spike-specific TCR breadth and depth was observed after two AZD1222 doses relative to day 0 and relative to MenACWY recipients. The vaccine-associated CD4 TCRs covered the entire spike protein, and the dominant responses fell in regions 160-218 and 743-854. Participants were mostly white British and included more females than males, and it was suggested by the authors that clonal diversity may have been underestimated.

Sequencing used peripheral blood, obtained on day 0 of AZD1222 vaccination. The chain is made from TRBV5-4 and TRBJ2-1; 10 bases in the middle match TRBD2. The sequence derives from an adult in good health. The DNA reads as follows: TGTGCCAGCGGCGGACTAGCGGACTACAATGAGCAGTTCTTC. This codes for CASGGLADYNEQFF.